One sample yielded the 17 T cell receptor beta chains listed below, sequenced in a study of CD8 T cells in ankylosing spondylitis. TCRdb passed the 5' RACE reads through MiXCR, listing each CDR3 protein once. The sample carries about 240,000 distinct CDR3 sequences, approximately 12% recorded once. Material: blood, either unsorted or a sorted T cell fraction (not recorded which). The receptors shown here come from a male donor with ankylosing spondylitis or in good health (not recorded which).

In this sample, this clonotype turned up many times. This rearrangement joins TRBV20-1 to TRBJ1-1; D uncertain. The germline V gene encodes CDR1 DFQATT and CDR2 SNEGSKA (reference sequence). V was pared by 6 bases and J by 2 bases, with 13 bases between. This CDR3 has 13 residues. The CDR3 coding sequence is TGCAGTGCGAGTGGTAGCGTAAACACTGAAGCTTTCTTT. It codes for CSASGSVNTEAFF.

The sample holds many counts of this clonotype. This chain uses TRBV20-1 with TRBJ2-3; D is uncertain. From germline, CDR1 is DFQATT and CDR2 SNEGSKA (reference sequence). CDR3 length equals 14 residues. Trimming pared 5 bases from V and 5 bases from J, leaving 17 bases between. CDR3 amino acids: CSASGASGVDTQYF. The CDR3 region has the DNA TGCAGTGCTTCCGGCGCTTCCGGTGTAGATACGCAGTATTTT.

The V and J genes are TRBV5-1 and TRBJ2-7, with D perhaps being TRBD1 or TRBD2 (6 bases each). CDR1 is SGHRS, CDR2 YFSETQ, per germline. This CDR3 is built from 14 residues. The V gene lost 4 bases and the J gene lost 6 bases, with 17 bases spanning the gap. The CDR3 spells CASSADSGYGEQYF. DNA of the CDR3: TGCGCCAGCAGCGCGGACAGCGGGTACGGCGAGCAGTACTTC.

The gene calls are TRBV5-1 and TRBJ1-1, with a weak D call TRBD1 (5 bases). The CDR3 has 15 residues. Germline CDR1 SGHRS, CDR2 YFSETQ. V was pared by 4 bases and J by 3 bases, with 16 bases between. This CDR3 is CASSPGVLGDTEAFF. The CDR3 DNA follows: TGCGCCAGCAGCCCCGGAGTTTTGGGGGACACTGAAGCTTTCTTT.

This clonotype occurred many times. V and J are TRBV3-1 and TRBJ1-4; possible D gene TRBD1, 6 bases. V lost 0 bases and J lost 7, with 12 bases in between. CDR3 length: 15 amino acids. Germline-derived CDR1 and CDR2 are LGHDT and YNNKEL (reference sequence). The CDR3 DNA reads as TGTGCCAGCAGCCAAGATGGAAGGGGGAGTGAAAAACTGTTTTTT. Translating gives CASSQDGRGSEKLFF.

This clonotype was counted at least ten times. V is TRBV10-3 and J is TRBJ2-2, with a weak D call TRBD2 (6 bases). Germline CDR1 and CDR2: ENHRY and SYGVKD. V was pared by 5 bases and J by 2 bases, with 15 bases between. The CDR3 sequence is 16 residues long. CDR3 loop: CAISLAPSANTGELFF. The CDR3, as DNA: TGTGCCATCAGTTTAGCCCCTAGCGCAAACACCGGGGAGCTGTTTTTT.

In this sample, this clonotype turned up a few times. The rearrangement links TRBV20-1 to TRBJ2-7; 12 bases agree with TRBD2. Germline trimming cut 0 bases from V and 0 bases from J; bases unmatched to any gene: 3. Germline CDR1 reads DFQATT; CDR2 reads SNEGSKA (reference sequence). This CDR3 region has 16 residues. The CDR3 coding sequence is TGCAGTGCTAGAGATTGGACTAGCGGGGTCTCCTACGAGCAGTACTTC. The encoded protein is CSARDWTSGVSYEQYF.

The table lists this clonotype with many counts. This chain links TRBV20-1 with TRBJ2-7; 9 bases are a match to TRBD1. V dropped 6 bases and J dropped 3; count of bases not matched to a gene: 9. The CDR3 totals 14 residues. From germline, CDR1 is DFQATT and CDR2 SNEGSKA (reference sequence). The CDR3 nucleotides are TGCAGTGCGCCTCCGGGACAGGGATTCTACGAGCAGTACTTC. Translation gives CSAPPGQGFYEQYF.

This clonotype was seen a handful of times. The rearrangement joins TRBV12-3 or TRBV12-4 to TRBJ2-5; D gene ambiguous. With 6 bases removed from V and 6 bases from J, the gap between germline ends came to 14 bases. This CDR3 contains 13 residues. CDR3 loop: CASSLTNPKTQYF. The CDR3 nucleotides are TGTGCCAGCAGCCTCACTAACCCCAAGACCCAGTACTTC.

There are a few counts of this clonotype. The chain joins TRBV5-1 to TRBJ2-1; the D gene could be TRBD1 or TRBD2 (6 bases each). This CDR3 has 15 residues. V lost 4 bases, J lost 8 bases, and 19 bases lay in between. Germline V lookup: CDR1 SGHRS, CDR2 YFSETQ. The CDR3 bases are TGCGCCAGCAGCCTTAGGGGGGACCGAGTGGATGAGCAGTTCTTC. Encoded protein: CASSLRGDRVDEQFF.

At least ten counts were recorded for this clonotype. The V call is TRBV5-1, the J call TRBJ2-3, with D perhaps TRBD2 (6 bases). Germline CDR1 and CDR2: SGHRS and YFSETQ. This CDR3 has 14 residues. With 5 bases removed from V and 0 bases from J, the gap between germline ends came to 10 bases. For the CDR3, the DNA is TGCGCCAGCAGGGCGGGGCCTAGCACAGATACGCAGTATTTT. The encoded protein is CASRAGPSTDTQYF.

This clonotype occurred many times. At one of its ends the junction is not consistent with the germline gene, which may arise from a read error. The gene calls are TRBV5-1 and TRBJ2-7; TRBD1 aligns across 7 bases. The germline gives CDR1 SGHRS, CDR2 YFSETQ. The CDR3 is 14 residues long. CDR3 DNA sequence: TGCGCCAGCAGTTTGGGACAGACCACCTACGAGCAGTACTTC. Protein: CASSLGQTTYEQYF. Together with reference TRBV5-1 and TRBJ2-7, the CDR3 gives the full variable domain: KAGVTQTPRYLIKTRGQQVTLSCSPISGHRSVSWYQQTPGQGLQFLFEYFSETQRNKGNFPGRFSGRQFSNSRSEMNVSTLELGDSALYLCASSLGQTTYEQYFGPGTRLTVT.

This clonotype was recorded at least ten times. This chain uses TRBV5-1 with TRBJ2-3, with 13 nucleotides matching TRBD2. The CDR3 loop spans 16 amino acids. The germline CDR1 and CDR2 sequences are SGHRS and YFSETQ. V dropped 3 bases and J dropped 6; count of bases not matched to a gene: 7. The CDR3: CASSYGLAGVVDTQYF. As DNA, the CDR3 is TGCGCCAGCAGCTACGGACTAGCGGGGGTAGTTGATACGCAGTATTTT.

The V and J genes are TRBV7-2 and TRBJ2-2, with D unresolved. The CDR3 length is 16 residues. The V and J ends lost 5 bases and 4 bases respectively, with 17 bases between them. Germline V gene sequence: CDR1 SGHTA, CDR2 FQGNSA. CDR3 coding DNA: TGTGCCAGCAGCCCTCGATCCCAACAAAGCACCGGGGAGCTGTTTTTT. Encoded protein: CASSPRSQQSTGELFF.

This clonotype has at least ten counts. The chain uses TRBV5-1 and TRBJ2-1, with 9 bases that match TRBD1. In germline, CDR1 is SGHRS, CDR2 YFSETQ. The CDR3 covers 16 residues. After removal of 3 bases from V and 6 bases from J, the junction contained 10 bases not matched to a gene. CDR3 in DNA: TGCGCCAGCAGCTCGGACGGGACAGGGAGATCCAATGAGCAGTTCTTC. As protein: CASSSDGTGRSNEQFF.

The rearrangement joins TRBV4-2 to TRBJ2-2; TRBD2 matches at 8 bases. Looked up from germline, CDR1 is LGHNA and CDR2 is YNFKEQ. V shed 5 bases, J shed 7 bases, and the junction held 12 bases outside the gene matches. The CDR3 spans 16 residues. DNA of the CDR3: TGTGCCAGCAGCTTAAGCGGGAGTCGGAGTGACGGGGAGCTGTTTTTT. This sequence encodes CASSLSGSRSDGELFF.

This clonotype came up many times. This chain uses TRBV28 with TRBJ1-1; D might be TRBD1 (5 bases). The CDR3 is 12 amino acids. CDR1 and CDR2 (germline): MDHEN, SYDVKM. V dropped 11 bases and J dropped 4 bases, with 14 bases sitting between them. The CDR3 is CAGGGQSTEAFF. DNA of the CDR3: TGTGCCGGTGGGGGTCAGTCCACTGAAGCTTTCTTT.